This TCR beta chain derives from a study of control samples from healthy donors and cancer patients. Repertoires were generated with immunoSEQ multiplex PCR, while TCRdb's copy carries only in-frame clones and drops some. The table records roughly 120,000 clones, 88% of them present only once. The sequence was collected from a man aged 40-55 years in good health. Sequenced input: blood.

In DNA, the CDR3 is TGTGCCACCAGCCAGGAGAACACCGGGGAGCTGTTTTTT. This encodes CATSQENTGELFF. This chain joins TRBV24-1 and TRBJ2-2; no reliable D call. CDR3 length: 13 residues. Trimming removed 7 bases at V and 1 base at J, with 6 bases between. Germline V lookup: CDR1 KGHDR, CDR2 SFDVKD.